Following are 5 T cell receptor beta chains from one sample sequenced in a study of blood T cell repertoires in COVID-19. Clones were sequenced by immunoSEQ multiplex PCR, and TCRdb holds only the in-frame ones, with some missing. The sample gives about 220,000 clones, 70% to 85% of which show up once; about 3.3% is in the top ten. The sample consisted of PBMCs or T cells enriched from blood (not recorded which). Receptor source: a woman aged 55 to 70 who had recovered from COVID-19.

This clone came up once. The V gene is TRBV6-1, the J gene TRBJ1-5; TRBD1 might be the D (6 bases). Germline CDR1 reads MNHNS; CDR2 reads SASEGT. V dropped 3 bases and J dropped 10 bases, with 16 bases sitting between them. This CDR3 spans 14 amino acids. The CDR3 nucleotides are TGTGCCAGCAGTGAGTCACAGGGTGGTCGTCCCCAGCATTTT. Encoded protein: CASSESQGGRPQHF.

The chain combines TRBV3-1 (or the pseudogene TRBV3-2) with TRBJ2-1; TRBD2 agrees at 11 bases. The J segment lost 7 bases and the V segment lost 1 base, leaving 0 bases of the junction unmatched. The CDR3 consists of 14 residues. CDR1 is LGHDT and CDR2 is YNNKEL in the germline V gene (reference sequence). The CDR3 bases are TGTGCCAGCAGCCAAGGACTAGCGGGGAATGAGCAGTTCTTC. Its protein product is CASSQGLAGNEQFF.

For the CDR3, the DNA is TGCAGCGTTGGACAGGGGCGCTTTTCCTACAATGAGCAGTTCTTC. It is translated as CSVGQGRFSYNEQFF. The chain links TRBV29-1 to TRBJ2-1; 8 nucleotides line up with TRBD1. The junction had 6 bases not matched to a gene; V was cut back by 4 bases and J by 1 base. Germline V gives CDR1 SQVTM, CDR2 ANQGSEA. This CDR3 is 15 amino acids long.

The sample holds a few counts of this clone. The V gene is TRBV29-1, the J gene TRBJ2-7, with D perhaps TRBD2 (5 bases). The CDR3 consists of 13 residues. V shed 7 bases and J shed 3 bases, with 16 bases lying between them. The germline V gene encodes CDR1 SQVTM and CDR2 ANQGSEA. In DNA form, the CDR3 reads TGCAGCGCCTTGAGAGGGCAAAGCTACGAGCAGTACTTC. This translates into CSALRGQSYEQYF.

The chain is built from TRBV7-2 and TRBJ2-4, with D possibly TRBD1 on 5 matching bases. This CDR3 contains 14 residues. V shed 4 bases and J shed 0 bases, with 7 bases lying between them. Per germline, CDR1 SGHTA and CDR2 FQGNSA. CDR3 in amino acids: CASSSTVAKNIQYF. The CDR3 region has the DNA TGTGCCAGCAGCTCGACAGTAGCCAAAAACATTCAGTACTTC.